This T cell receptor beta chain originates from a study of cytomegalovirus exposure and HLA in healthy donors. Study-level findings and limits: In a later analysis, productive TCRs from donors in an Asian-associated ancestry cluster reportedly carried fewer N-insertions than the cohort mean. Equally common other TCR beta chains were less clonally expanded than HLA-associated ones, a later analysis found.

Germline lookup yields CDR1 SEHNR and CDR2 FQNEAQ (reference sequence). CDR3 length: 14 amino acids. V shed 4 bases, J shed 0 bases, and the junction held 3 bases outside the gene matches. About this clone: Its target is unknown.

In the PCR, 60 Vbeta and 13 Jbeta primers were used. Sequenced by immunoSEQ multiplex PCR; TCRdb stores in-frame clones only, minus some. Of 150,000 to 200,000 clones listed, around 85% were seen once; the top ten hold 6.3%. This rearrangement joins TRBV7-9 to TRBJ2-7, with 7 bases identical to TRBD1. The sample taken for sequencing was PBMCs. The receptor was derived from a man between 35 and 55 years old in good health and CMV-seropositive. The CDR3 DNA reads as TGTGCCAGCAGCTCCGGGACAGTCTCCTACGAGCAGTACTTC. Translated: CASSSGTVSYEQYF.